This T cell receptor beta chain was captured in a study of tumor T cells in aggressive B-cell lymphoma. V was clipped by 5 bases and J by 7 bases; unmatched bases: 9. The CDR3 runs to 15 residues. Germline V lookup: CDR1 SNHLY, CDR2 FYNNEI. Clones were sequenced by immunoSEQ multiplex PCR, and TCRdb holds only the in-frame ones, with some missing. The top ten clones hold 6.5% to 8% of a sample with about 6,000 clones, about 80% of them seen once. Sequenced material: tumor tissue. The V and J genes are TRBV2 and TRBJ1-5; 9 bases are shared with TRBD1. The receptor's source is an adult with diffuse large B cell lymphoma. The CDR3 reads CASSPGTGLRQPQHF. The CDR3 region has the DNA TGTGCCAGCAGTCCCGGGACAGGGCTTAGACAGCCCCAGCATTTT.